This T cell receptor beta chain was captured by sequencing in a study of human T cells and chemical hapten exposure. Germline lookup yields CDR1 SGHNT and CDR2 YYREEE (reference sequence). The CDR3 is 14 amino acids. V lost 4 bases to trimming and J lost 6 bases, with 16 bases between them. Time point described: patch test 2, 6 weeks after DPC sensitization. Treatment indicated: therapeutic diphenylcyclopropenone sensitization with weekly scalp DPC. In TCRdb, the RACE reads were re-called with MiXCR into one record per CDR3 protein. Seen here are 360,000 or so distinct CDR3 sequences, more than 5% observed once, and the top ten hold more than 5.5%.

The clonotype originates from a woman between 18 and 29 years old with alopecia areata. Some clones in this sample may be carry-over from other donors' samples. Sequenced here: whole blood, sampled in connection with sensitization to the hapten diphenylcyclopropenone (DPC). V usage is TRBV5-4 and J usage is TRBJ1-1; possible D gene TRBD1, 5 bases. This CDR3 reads CASSPGGVAAEAFF. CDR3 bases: TGTGCCAGCAGCCCTGGAGGGGTAGCGGCTGAAGCTTTCTTT.